This is a list of T cell receptor beta chains from one sample in a study of T cells in Graves' hyperthyroidism and ophthalmopathy. TCRdb used MiXCR to reprocess the multiplex PCR reads, holding one entry per CDR3 protein. The data hold approximately 520,000 distinct CDR3 sequences, with approximately 25% observed a single time. Material for sequencing was blood. All receptors come from a woman in her 30s with Graves' ophthalmopathy. Each CDR3 is given with its conserved first and last residue. A D gene is named only where the DNA matches it firmly. Some rows have no size entry. The others give once, few or many, or a class for an expanded clone.

cdr3_nt cdr3_aa clone_size v_call d_call j_call
TGTGCCAGCAAAGCAGTTGGGGATACGCAGTATTTT CASKAVGDTQYF . TRBV6-1 . TRBJ2-3
TGTGCCAGCAGCCTTAGACTAGCAGATCAAGAGACCCAGTACTTC CASSLRLADQETQYF . TRBV7-9 TRBD2 TRBJ2-5
TGTGCCACTAGCCCGGGACAGTACTACGAGCAGTACTTC CATSPGQYYEQYF many TRBV27 TRBD1 TRBJ2-7
TGTGCCAGCCGCGGCTCGGATCATCAGCCCCAGCATTTT CASRGSDHQPQHF many TRBV6-5 . TRBJ1-5
TGCAGTGCCCGGACAGGAAACACCATATATTTT CSARTGNTIYF many TRBV20-1 . TRBJ1-3
TGTGCCTGGGAGTTCAACTATGGCTACACCTTC CAWEFNYGYTF . TRBV30 . TRBJ1-2
TGTGCCAGCAGTTACCCCACCTCGGGGGTCGAGCAGTACTTC CASSYPTSGVEQYF . TRBV6-2/TRBV6-3 . TRBJ2-7
TGTGCCAGCTCATCCCCCGGGACCCCGAACACCGGGGAGCTGTTTTTT CASSSPGTPNTGELFF once TRBV6-1 . TRBJ2-2
TGCAGCGTTGGGCCAGACATAATGAACACTGAAGCTTTCTTT CSVGPDIMNTEAFF many TRBV29-1 . TRBJ1-1
TGTGCCAGCACCGTTCGGGACAGAGTTGCCTACGAGCAGTACTTC CASTVRDRVAYEQYF . TRBV28 TRBD1 TRBJ2-7
TGTGCCAGCAGCGGGACAGGGATTAATAGCAATCAGCCCCAGCATTTT CASSGTGINSNQPQHF . TRBV6-1 TRBD1 TRBJ1-5
TGCAGCGTTGCGGGGGGAGGGGGAAAGACCCAGTACTTC CSVAGGGGKTQYF many TRBV29-1 . TRBJ2-5
TGCAGCGTTGAGGGCACCATGAACACTGAAGCTTTCTTT CSVEGTMNTEAFF many TRBV29-1 . TRBJ1-1
TGTGCCAGCAGCCAAGAAGCGACAGCGAGCTATGGCTACACCTTC CASSQEATASYGYTF many TRBV3-1 . TRBJ1-2
TGTGCCAGCAGCCCAGATCGGACAGCTTGGGGCTACGAGCAGTACTTC CASSPDRTAWGYEQYF . TRBV12-3/TRBV12-4 . TRBJ2-7
TGTGCCAGCAGCTTTTGGGAGGCCGGGGAGCTGTTTTTT CASSFWEAGELFF . TRBV7-9 . TRBJ2-2
TGCAGTGCAGTGGGGGCGCCAGGCTCTGGAAACACCATATATTTT CSAVGAPGSGNTIYF many TRBV20-1 . TRBJ1-3
TGTGCCAGCAGCGACGCGGACCGTAAAGCTTTCTTT CASSDADRKAFF . TRBV6-1 . TRBJ1-1
TGTGCCAGCAGCTTATTTGCGCAGAACTATGGCTACACCTTC CASSLFAQNYGYTF . TRBV11-2 . TRBJ1-2
TGTGCCAGCGGTTATCAGGGGGCGGACTATGGCTACACCTTC CASGYQGADYGYTF many TRBV6-5 TRBD1 TRBJ1-2
TGTGCCAGCCATGGGCAGACTCTGAACACTGAAGCTTTCTTT CASHGQTLNTEAFF many TRBV14 . TRBJ1-1
TGTGGTCTAGGGGGGCCCAAAGAGACCCAGTACTTC CGLGGPKETQYF many TRBV6-1 . TRBJ2-5
TGCAGTGCCCCCGGCAGGGGCGAGCAGTACTTC CSAPGRGEQYF many TRBV20-1 . TRBJ2-7
TGTGCCAGCAGCTCCATAGGGGGCTTCCGAAACTATGGCTACACCTTC CASSSIGGFRNYGYTF . TRBV9 TRBD1 TRBJ1-2
TGTGCCGCAAAGAGGCCTAATGAAAAACTGTTTTTT CAAKRPNEKLFF many TRBV15 . TRBJ1-4
TGTGCCAGCTCACCACCTTGGGGCAGTGAAGAGACCCAGTACTTC CASSPPWGSEETQYF many TRBV18 . TRBJ2-5
TGTGCCAGCACCCAAGGACTGGGGGTCATGAACACTGAAGCTTTCTTT CASTQGLGVMNTEAFF . TRBV6-1 . TRBJ1-1
TGTGCCAGCAGAGCGAGGACAGGCACGAGCACCGGGGAGCTGTTTTTT CASRARTGTSTGELFF many TRBV6-1 TRBD1 TRBJ2-2
TGTGCCAGTAGTATATCAGCAGGGTTCGGAAACACCATATATTTT CASSISAGFGNTIYF few TRBV19 . TRBJ1-3
TGTGCCAGCAGTTACGAGCGGGGGTACGAGCAGTACTTC CASSYERGYEQYF many TRBV6-5 TRBD2 TRBJ2-7
TGTGCCAGCAGCCAACTACAGGGTGCAACTAATGAAAAACTGTTTTTT CASSQLQGATNEKLFF few TRBV4-2 . TRBJ1-4
TGTGCCAGCAAGCTCGCGGGGCTTGGCTATGGCTACACCTTC CASKLAGLGYGYTF many TRBV6-5 . TRBJ1-2
TGTGCCAGCAGTTTTCACTCTGGAAACACCATATATTTT CASSFHSGNTIYF many TRBV6-2/TRBV6-3 . TRBJ1-3